This T cell receptor beta chain comes out of a study of T cell repertoires in cytomegalovirus infection. Study as a whole: Recently identified HLA-C-restricted and well-studied HLA-B-restricted CMV epitopes were used. Both a matching HLA type and CMV infection were indicated by public TCR beta signatures. Study-level findings and limits: Dominant in the ex vivo response were TCR beta clonotypes restricted by HLA-C and specific for CMV. Frequencies of public TCR beta families were cumulated, and this identified carriers of CMV plus the relevant HLA.

J was trimmed by 5 bases and V by 6 bases; bases with no gene match: 9. Germline V lookup: CDR1 MNHEY, CDR2 SVGEGT. The CDR3 covers 15 residues. MiXCR was run by TCRdb on the reads, yielding one entry per CDR3 protein. The sample carries roughly 500,000 distinct CDR3 sequences, 30% to 35% recorded once. This clonotype occurred a few times. Its antigen remains unknown. Sequenced here: cultured PBMCs, sampled from culture after CMV antigen stimulation. The rearrangement joins TRBV6-2 or TRBV6-3 to TRBJ2-7; TRBD2 aligns across 11 bases. The source is a human donor in good health (CMV status not recorded). Some clones in this sample may be carry-over from other donors' samples. CDR3 DNA: TGTGCCAGCAGGCGATCCGGGACTAGCGGCAACGAGCAGTACTTC. This gives the protein CASRRSGTSGNEQYF.